The 8 T cell receptor beta chains below all came from one sample that was sequenced in a study of blood T cell repertoires in COVID-19. Sequencing used immunoSEQ multiplex PCR; TCRdb keeps in-frame clones, though not all of them. The sample contains around 40,000 clones, around 80% of which appear only once. Sequences were obtained from peripheral blood. The receptors here all came from a man older than 75 with active or convalescent COVID-19.

The J gene is TRBJ2-7, the V gene TRBV5-1, with 10 bases identical to TRBD1. CDR3 length equals 14 residues. After removal of 4 bases from V and 6 bases from J, the junction contained 7 bases not matched to a gene. Germline V CDR1 and CDR2: SGHRS, YFSETQ. The CDR3 protein is CASSAGTGDLEQYF. The DNA of the CDR3 is TGCGCCAGCAGCGCCGGGACAGGGGATCTCGAGCAGTACTTC.

The chain employs TRBV28 and TRBJ2-7; the match to TRBD1 covers 8 bases. Germline CDR1 reads MDHEN; CDR2 reads SYDVKM. Trimming cost V 5 bases and J 6 bases; bases outside gene matches: 9. The CDR3 extends over 14 amino acids. This CDR3 reads CASSLRTGFSEQYF. The CDR3 nucleotides are TGTGCCAGCAGTCTCCGGACAGGGTTCAGCGAGCAGTACTTC.

The J gene is TRBJ1-5, the V gene TRBV3-1 (or the pseudogene TRBV3-2), with D possibly being TRBD1 (6 bases). Trimming removed 0 bases at V and 0 bases at J, with 9 bases between. The CDR3 has 16 amino acids. CDR1 and CDR2 (germline): LGHDT, YNNKEL (reference sequence). The CDR3 reads CASSQDGGASNQPQHF. As DNA, the CDR3 is TGTGCCAGCAGCCAAGATGGGGGGGCTAGCAATCAGCCCCAGCATTTT.

Only a few counts were recorded for this clone. This rearrangement joins TRBV5-1 to TRBJ1-5; 8 nucleotides line up with TRBD1. V shed 5 bases, J shed 0 bases, and the junction held 4 bases outside the gene matches. This CDR3 is built from 15 residues. Germline CDR1 and CDR2: SGHRS and YFSETQ. The DNA for the CDR3 is TGCGCCAGCAGACACAGGGGGGATAGCAATCAGCCCCAGCATTTT. Protein sequence: CASRHRGDSNQPQHF.

The chain combines TRBV7-9 with TRBJ2-1; 10 positions agree with TRBD2. The CDR3 is 16 residues long. J gave up 7 bases and V 2 bases, and 8 bases lay outside the gene matches. Germline loops: CDR1 SEHNR, CDR2 FQNEAQ (reference sequence). CDR3 DNA: TGTGCCAGCAGCTTATCCACTAGCGGGGCCGAAAATGAGCAGTTCTTC. Encoded protein: CASSLSTSGAENEQFF.

This sequence joins TRBV5-1 and TRBJ2-2; possibly TRBD1 for D (5 bases). This CDR3 region has 14 residues. Trimming removed 4 bases from V and 1 base from J, with 8 bases in between. Germline assignment: CDR1 SGHRS and CDR2 YFSETQ. CDR3 sequence reads: CASSLDKNTGELFF. As DNA, the CDR3 is TGCGCCAGCAGCCTGGACAAGAACACCGGGGAGCTGTTTTTT. The full variable domain, rest sourced from reference TRBV5-1 and TRBJ2-2, is KAGVTQTPRYLIKTRGQQVTLSCSPISGHRSVSWYQQTPGQGLQFLFEYFSETQRNKGNFPGRFSGRQFSNSRSEMNVSTLELGDSALYLCASSLDKNTGELFFGEGSRLTVL.

The chain employs TRBV4-3 and TRBJ2-2; D might be TRBD1 (6 bases). The CDR3 spans 18 residues. Looked up from germline, CDR1 is LGHNA and CDR2 is YSLEER. V was shortened by 1 base and J by 2 bases, with 17 bases between the two germline ends. This CDR3 reads CASSQGGRGLSNTGELFF. The CDR3 coding sequence is TGCGCCAGCAGCCAAGGCGGCAGGGGCCTTTCAAACACCGGGGAGCTGTTTTTT.

The chain employs TRBV4-1 and TRBJ2-3, with TRBD2 matching over 8 bases. The V and J ends lost 0 bases and 4 bases, in that order; junction bases with no gene match: 9. The CDR3 has 17 residues. Germline lookup yields CDR1 MGHRA and CDR2 YSYEKL. The CDR3 loop reads CASSQDTVAGRPDTQYF. The CDR3 DNA reads as TGCGCCAGCAGCCAAGATACGGTAGCGGGAAGGCCAGATACGCAGTATTTT.